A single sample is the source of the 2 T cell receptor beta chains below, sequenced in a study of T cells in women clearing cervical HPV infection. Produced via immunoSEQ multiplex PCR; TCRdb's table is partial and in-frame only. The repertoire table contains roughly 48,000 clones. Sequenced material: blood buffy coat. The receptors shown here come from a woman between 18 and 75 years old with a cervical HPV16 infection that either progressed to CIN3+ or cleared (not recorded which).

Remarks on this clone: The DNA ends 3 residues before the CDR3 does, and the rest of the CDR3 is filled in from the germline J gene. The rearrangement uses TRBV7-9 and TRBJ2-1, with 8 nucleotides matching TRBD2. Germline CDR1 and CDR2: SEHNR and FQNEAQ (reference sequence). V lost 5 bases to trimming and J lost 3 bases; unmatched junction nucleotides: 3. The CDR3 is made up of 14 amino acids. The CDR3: CASSQGLGYNEQFF. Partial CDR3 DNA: TGTGCCAGCAGCCAGGGACTAGGCTACAATGAG.

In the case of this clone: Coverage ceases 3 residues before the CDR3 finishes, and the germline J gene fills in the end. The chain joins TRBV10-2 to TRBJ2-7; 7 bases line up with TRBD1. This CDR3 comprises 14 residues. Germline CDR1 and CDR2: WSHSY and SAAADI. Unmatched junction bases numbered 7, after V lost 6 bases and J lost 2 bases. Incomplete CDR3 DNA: TGCGCCAGCAGCCTGACAGGGACCACCTACGAG. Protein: CASSLTGTTYE. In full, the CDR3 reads CASSLTGTTYEQYF.